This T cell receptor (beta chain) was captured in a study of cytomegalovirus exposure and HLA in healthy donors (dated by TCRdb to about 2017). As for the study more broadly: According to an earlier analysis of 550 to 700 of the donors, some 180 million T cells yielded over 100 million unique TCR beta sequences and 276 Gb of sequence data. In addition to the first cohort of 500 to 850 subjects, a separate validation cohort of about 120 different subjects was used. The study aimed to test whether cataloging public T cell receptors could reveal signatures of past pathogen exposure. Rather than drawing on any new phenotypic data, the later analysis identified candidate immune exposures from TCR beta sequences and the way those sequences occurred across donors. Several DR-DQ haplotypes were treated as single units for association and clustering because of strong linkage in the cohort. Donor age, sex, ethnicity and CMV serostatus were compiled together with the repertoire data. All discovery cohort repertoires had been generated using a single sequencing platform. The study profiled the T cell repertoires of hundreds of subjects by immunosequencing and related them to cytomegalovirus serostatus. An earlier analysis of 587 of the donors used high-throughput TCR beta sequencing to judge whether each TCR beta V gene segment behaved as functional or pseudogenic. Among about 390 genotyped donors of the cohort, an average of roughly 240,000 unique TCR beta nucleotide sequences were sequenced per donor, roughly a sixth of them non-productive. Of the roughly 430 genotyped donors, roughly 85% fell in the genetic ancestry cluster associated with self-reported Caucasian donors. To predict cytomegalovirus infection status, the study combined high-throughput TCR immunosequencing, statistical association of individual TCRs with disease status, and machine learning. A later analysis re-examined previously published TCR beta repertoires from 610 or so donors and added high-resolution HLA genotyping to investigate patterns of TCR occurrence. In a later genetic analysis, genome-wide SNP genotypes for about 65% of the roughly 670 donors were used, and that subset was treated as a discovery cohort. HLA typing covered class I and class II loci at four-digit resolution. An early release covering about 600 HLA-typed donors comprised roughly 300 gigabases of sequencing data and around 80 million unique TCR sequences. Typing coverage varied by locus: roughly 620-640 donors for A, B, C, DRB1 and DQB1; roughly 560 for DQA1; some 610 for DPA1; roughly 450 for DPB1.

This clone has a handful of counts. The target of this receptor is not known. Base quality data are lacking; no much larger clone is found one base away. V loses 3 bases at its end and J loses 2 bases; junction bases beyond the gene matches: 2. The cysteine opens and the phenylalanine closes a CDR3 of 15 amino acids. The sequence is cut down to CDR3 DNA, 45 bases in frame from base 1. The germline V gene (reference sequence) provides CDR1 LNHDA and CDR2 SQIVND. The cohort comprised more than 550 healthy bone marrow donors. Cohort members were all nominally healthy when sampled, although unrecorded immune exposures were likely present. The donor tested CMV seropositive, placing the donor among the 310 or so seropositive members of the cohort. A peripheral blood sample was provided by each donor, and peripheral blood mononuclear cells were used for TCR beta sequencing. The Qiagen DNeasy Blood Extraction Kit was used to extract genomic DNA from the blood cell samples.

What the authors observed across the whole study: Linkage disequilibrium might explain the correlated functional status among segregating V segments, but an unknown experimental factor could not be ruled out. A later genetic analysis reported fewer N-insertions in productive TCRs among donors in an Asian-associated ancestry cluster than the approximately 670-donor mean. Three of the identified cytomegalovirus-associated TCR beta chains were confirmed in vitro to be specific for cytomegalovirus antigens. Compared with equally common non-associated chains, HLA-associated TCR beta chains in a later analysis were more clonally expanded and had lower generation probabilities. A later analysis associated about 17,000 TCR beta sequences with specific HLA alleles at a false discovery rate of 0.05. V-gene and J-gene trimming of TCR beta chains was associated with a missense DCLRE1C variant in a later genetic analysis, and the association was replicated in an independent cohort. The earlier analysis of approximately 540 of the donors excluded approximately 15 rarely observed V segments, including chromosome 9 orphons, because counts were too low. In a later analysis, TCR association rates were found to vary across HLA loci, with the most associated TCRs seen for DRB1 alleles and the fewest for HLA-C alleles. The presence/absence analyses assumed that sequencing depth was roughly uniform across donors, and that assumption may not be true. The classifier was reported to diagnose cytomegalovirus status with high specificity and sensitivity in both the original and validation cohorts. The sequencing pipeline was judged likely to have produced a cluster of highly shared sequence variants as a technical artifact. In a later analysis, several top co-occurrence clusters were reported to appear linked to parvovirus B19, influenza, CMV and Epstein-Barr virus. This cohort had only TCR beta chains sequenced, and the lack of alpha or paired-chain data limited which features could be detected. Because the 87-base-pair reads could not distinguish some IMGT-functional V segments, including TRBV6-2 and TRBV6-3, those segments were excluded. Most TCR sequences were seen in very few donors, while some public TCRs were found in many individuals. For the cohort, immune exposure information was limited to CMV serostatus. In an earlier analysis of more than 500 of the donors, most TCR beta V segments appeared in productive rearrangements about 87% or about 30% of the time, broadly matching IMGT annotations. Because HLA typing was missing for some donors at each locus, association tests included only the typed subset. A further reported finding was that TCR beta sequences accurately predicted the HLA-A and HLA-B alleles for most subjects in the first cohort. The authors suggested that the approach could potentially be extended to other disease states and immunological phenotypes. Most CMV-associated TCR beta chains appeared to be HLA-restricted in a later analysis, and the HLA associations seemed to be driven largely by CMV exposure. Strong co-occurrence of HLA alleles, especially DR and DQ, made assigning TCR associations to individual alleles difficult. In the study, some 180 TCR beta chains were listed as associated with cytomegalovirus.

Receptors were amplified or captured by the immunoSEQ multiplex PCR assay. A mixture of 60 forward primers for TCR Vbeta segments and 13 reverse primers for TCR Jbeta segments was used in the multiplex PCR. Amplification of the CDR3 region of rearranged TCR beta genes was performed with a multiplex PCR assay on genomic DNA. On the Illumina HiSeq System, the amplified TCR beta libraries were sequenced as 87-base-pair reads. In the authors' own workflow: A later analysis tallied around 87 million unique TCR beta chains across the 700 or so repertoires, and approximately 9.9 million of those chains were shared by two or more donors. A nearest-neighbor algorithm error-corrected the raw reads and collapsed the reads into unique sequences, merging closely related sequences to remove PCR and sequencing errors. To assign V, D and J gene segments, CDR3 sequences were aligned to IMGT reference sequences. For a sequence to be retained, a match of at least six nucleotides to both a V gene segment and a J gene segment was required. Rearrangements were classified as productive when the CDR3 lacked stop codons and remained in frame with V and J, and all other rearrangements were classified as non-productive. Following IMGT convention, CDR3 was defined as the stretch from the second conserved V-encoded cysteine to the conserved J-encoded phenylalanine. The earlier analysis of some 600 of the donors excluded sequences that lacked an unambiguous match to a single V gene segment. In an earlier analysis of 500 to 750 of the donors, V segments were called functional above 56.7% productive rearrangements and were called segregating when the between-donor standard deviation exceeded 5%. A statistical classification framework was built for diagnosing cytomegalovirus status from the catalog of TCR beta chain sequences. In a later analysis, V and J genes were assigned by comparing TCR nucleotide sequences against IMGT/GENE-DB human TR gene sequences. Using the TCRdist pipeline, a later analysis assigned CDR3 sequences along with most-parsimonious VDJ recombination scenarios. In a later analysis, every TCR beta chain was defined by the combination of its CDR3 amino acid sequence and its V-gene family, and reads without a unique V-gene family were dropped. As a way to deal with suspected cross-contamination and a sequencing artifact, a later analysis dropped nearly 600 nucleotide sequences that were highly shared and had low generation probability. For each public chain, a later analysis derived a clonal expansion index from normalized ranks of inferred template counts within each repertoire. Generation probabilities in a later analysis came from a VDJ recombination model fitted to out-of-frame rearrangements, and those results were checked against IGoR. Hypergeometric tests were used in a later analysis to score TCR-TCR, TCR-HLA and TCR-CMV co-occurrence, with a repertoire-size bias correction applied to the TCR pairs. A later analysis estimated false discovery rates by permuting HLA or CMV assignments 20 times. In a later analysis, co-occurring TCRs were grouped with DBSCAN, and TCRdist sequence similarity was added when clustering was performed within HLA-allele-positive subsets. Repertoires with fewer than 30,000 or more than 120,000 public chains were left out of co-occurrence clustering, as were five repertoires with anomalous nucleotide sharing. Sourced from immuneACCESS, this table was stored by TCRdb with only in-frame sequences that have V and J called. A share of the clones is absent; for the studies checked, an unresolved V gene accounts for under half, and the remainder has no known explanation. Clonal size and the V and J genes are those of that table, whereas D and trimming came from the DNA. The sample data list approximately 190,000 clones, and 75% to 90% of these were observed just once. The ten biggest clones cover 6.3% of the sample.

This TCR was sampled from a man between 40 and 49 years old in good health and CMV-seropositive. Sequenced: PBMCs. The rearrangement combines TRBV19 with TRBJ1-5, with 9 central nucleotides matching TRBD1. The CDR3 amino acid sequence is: CASSIRTGGNQPQHF. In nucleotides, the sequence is TGTGCCAGTAGTATCCGGACAGGGGGCAATCAGCCCCAGCATTTT.